This T cell receptor beta chain is from a study of early T cells in non-severe SARS-CoV-2 infection. Findings and limits, study-wide: Matching against VDJdb likely underestimated virus-specific expansions, favoring anti-spike CD8.

Germline CDR1 is LNHDA and CDR2 is SQIVND (reference sequence). The V end was cut by 6 bases, the J end by 4 bases, with 10 bases between. CDR3 size: 13 residues. Concerning this clonotype: Its target is not known.

TCRdb reprocessed the 5' RACE reads with MiXCR, giving one entry per CDR3 protein. The sample contains 50,000 to 60,000 distinct CDR3 sequences, 9.5% to 15% of which appear only once. The receptor was derived from an adult who was a healthcare worker with PCR-confirmed SARS-CoV-2 infection or an uninfected control (not recorded which). Sequencing was carried out using whole blood. This rearrangement joins TRBV19 to TRBJ1-3, with D tentatively TRBD1 (5 bases). In DNA, the CDR3 is TGTGCCAGTAGCTGGGACTTAGGAAACACCATATATTTT. This gives the protein CASSWDLGNTIYF.